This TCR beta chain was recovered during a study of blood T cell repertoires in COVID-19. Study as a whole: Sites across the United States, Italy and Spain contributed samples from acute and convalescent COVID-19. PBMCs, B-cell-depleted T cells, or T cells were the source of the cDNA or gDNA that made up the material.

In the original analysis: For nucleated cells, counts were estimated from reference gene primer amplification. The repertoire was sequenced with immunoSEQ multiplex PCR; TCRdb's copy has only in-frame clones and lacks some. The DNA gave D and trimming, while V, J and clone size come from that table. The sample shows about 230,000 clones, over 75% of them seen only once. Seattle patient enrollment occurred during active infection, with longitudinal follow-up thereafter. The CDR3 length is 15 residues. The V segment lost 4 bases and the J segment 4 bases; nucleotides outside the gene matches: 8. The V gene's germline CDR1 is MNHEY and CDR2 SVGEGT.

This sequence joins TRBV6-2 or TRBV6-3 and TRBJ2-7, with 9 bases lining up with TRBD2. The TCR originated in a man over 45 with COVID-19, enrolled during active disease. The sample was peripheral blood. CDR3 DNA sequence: TGTGCCAGCAGTTCCCCGGGACTAGCAAGGTACGAGCAGTACTTC. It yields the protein CASSSPGLARYEQYF.